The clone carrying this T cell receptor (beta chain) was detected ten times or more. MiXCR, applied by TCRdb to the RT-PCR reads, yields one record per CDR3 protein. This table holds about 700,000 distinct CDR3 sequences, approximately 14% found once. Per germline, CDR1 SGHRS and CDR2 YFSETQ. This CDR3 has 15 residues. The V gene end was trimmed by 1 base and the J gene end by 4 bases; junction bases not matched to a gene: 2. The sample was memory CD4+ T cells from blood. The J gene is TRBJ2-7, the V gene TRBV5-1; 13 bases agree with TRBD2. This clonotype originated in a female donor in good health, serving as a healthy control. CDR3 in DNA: TGCGCCAGCAGCTTGCAGGGACTAGCGGGATACGAGCAGTACTTC. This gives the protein CASSLQGLAGYEQYF.